This TCR beta chain was observed in a study of shared clonotypes between healthy human individuals. Concerning this clone: What it recognizes is unknown.

Overall study findings and caveats: Clonotype sharing among donors likely depends on sequencing depth.

The method was immunoSEQ multiplex PCR; TCRdb's version includes in-frame clones alone and lacks a portion of them. The table records around 700,000 clones, approximately 75% of them present only once. Germline V gene data show CDR1 as SGHRS and CDR2 as YFSETQ. The CDR3 consists of 12 residues. V was clipped by 2 bases and J by 4 bases, with 6 bases between them. The V gene is TRBV5-1, the J gene TRBJ2-5; no definite D call. The sample taken for sequencing was memory CD4+ T cells sorted from blood. Regarding subset: CD45RA-negative fraction. This TCR was recovered from a woman aged 25 to 45 in good health. In DNA form, the CDR3 reads TGCGCCAGCAGCTTAGCAGCAGAGACCCAGTACTTC. This codes for CASSLAAETQYF.